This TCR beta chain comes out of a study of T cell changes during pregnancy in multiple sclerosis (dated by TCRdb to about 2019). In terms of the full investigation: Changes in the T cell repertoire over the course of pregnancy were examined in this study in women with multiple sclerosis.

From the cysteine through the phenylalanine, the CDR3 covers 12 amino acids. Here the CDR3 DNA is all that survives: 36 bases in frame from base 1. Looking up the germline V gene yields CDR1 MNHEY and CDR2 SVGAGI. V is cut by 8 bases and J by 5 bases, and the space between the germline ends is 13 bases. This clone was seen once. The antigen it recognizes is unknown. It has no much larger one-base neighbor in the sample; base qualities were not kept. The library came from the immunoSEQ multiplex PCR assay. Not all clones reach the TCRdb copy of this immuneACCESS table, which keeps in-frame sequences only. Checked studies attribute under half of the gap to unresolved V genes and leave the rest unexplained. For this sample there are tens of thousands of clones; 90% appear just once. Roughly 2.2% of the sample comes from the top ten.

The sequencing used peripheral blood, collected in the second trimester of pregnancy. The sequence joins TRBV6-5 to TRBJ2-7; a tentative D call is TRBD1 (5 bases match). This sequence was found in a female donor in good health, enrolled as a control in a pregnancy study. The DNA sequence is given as TGTGCCAGCCGGGCAGGGTCTAACGAGCAGTACTTC. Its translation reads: CASRAGSNEQYF.